These T cell receptor beta chains were read from a single sample in a study of cytomegalovirus exposure and HLA in healthy donors. Method: immunoSEQ multiplex PCR; TCRdb's copy keeps in-frame clones and lacks some. Of around 99,000 clones detected, about three quarters appear once; the ten largest clones hold 7.8%. The sequenced sample consisted of PBMCs. These receptors were obtained from a man in his thirties or forties in good health and CMV-seronegative. Each CDR3 is given with its conserved first and last residue. The order of the fields is V gene, clone size, J gene, D gene, CDR3 DNA, CDR3 protein. A D gene is named only where the DNA matches it firmly. Where a row states a size, it is once, few, many or the class of an expanded clone; other rows omit it.

v_call: TRBV9; clone_size: -; j_call: TRBJ2-3; d_call: TRBD2; cdr3_nt: TGTGCCAGCAGCGGAAGCGGGGGGGCCATGGATACGCAGTATTTT; cdr3_aa: CASSGSGGAMDTQYF
v_call: TRBV4-1; clone_size: -; j_call: TRBJ2-7; d_call: TRBD2; cdr3_nt: TGCGCCAGCAGCCCCACGGGAGGGCCCTACGAGCAGTACTTC; cdr3_aa: CASSPTGGPYEQYF
v_call: TRBV12-5; clone_size: -; j_call: TRBJ2-1; d_call: TRBD2; cdr3_nt: TGTGCTAGCGGTCGGGGGGAGGGGTACAATGAGCAGTTCTTC; cdr3_aa: CASGRGEGYNEQFF
v_call: TRBV29-1; clone_size: -; j_call: TRBJ2-5; d_call: -; cdr3_nt: TGCAGCGTTGGCGGGGTTTTACAAGAGACCCAGTACTTC; cdr3_aa: CSVGGVLQETQYF
v_call: TRBV2; clone_size: few; j_call: TRBJ1-2; d_call: -; cdr3_nt: TGTGCCAGCAGTGCCACAGGGTTGCACTATGGCTACACCTTC; cdr3_aa: CASSATGLHYGYTF
v_call: TRBV5-1; clone_size: -; j_call: TRBJ2-7; d_call: TRBD1; cdr3_nt: TGCGCCAGCAGCCAGGGTACAGGGGGCGGACTTCCCTACGAGCAGTACTTC; cdr3_aa: CASSQGTGGGLPYEQYF
v_call: TRBV27; clone_size: -; j_call: TRBJ2-7; d_call: TRBD1; cdr3_nt: TGTGCCAGCAGCGGACAGGGGAACTTCTACGAGCAGTACTTC; cdr3_aa: CASSGQGNFYEQYF
v_call: TRBV30; clone_size: once; j_call: TRBJ1-5; d_call: -; cdr3_nt: TGTGCCTGGAGTGTACGGGGGGGGCGGGAGCCCCAGCATTTT; cdr3_aa: CAWSVRGGREPQHF
v_call: TRBV29-1; clone_size: -; j_call: TRBJ1-3; d_call: -; cdr3_nt: TGCAGCGGACAGTACTCTGGAAACACCATATATTTT; cdr3_aa: CSGQYSGNTIYF
v_call: TRBV19; clone_size: once; j_call: TRBJ1-3; d_call: -; cdr3_nt: TGTGCCAGTTCTACCCCTGGAAACACCATATATTTT; cdr3_aa: CASSTPGNTIYF
v_call: TRBV6-5; clone_size: -; j_call: TRBJ2-7; d_call: TRBD1; cdr3_nt: TGTGCCAGCAGTTACGACAGGGCCTACGAGCAGTACTTC; cdr3_aa: CASSYDRAYEQYF
v_call: TRBV5-4; clone_size: -; j_call: TRBJ2-3; d_call: TRBD1; cdr3_nt: TGTGCCAGCAGCTTAGGGGGCGCTGGCACAGATACGCAGTATTTT; cdr3_aa: CASSLGGAGTDTQYF
v_call: TRBV10-3; clone_size: once; j_call: TRBJ2-5; d_call: TRBD2; cdr3_nt: TGTGCCATCAACTCTAGCGGGAGGGAGGAGACCCAGTACTTC; cdr3_aa: CAINSSGREETQYF
v_call: TRBV11-2; clone_size: -; j_call: TRBJ2-1; d_call: TRBD2; cdr3_nt: TGTGCCAGCAGCTTAGTGGCGGGGGGTTCATACAATGAGCAGTTCTTC; cdr3_aa: CASSLVAGGSYNEQFF
v_call: TRBV6-4; clone_size: -; j_call: TRBJ1-2; d_call: TRBD1; cdr3_nt: TGTGCCAGGAGTGAAAACCTCCGGGACAGATATGGCTACACCTTC; cdr3_aa: CARSENLRDRYGYTF
v_call: TRBV4-1; clone_size: -; j_call: TRBJ2-3; d_call: TRBD2; cdr3_nt: TGCGCCAGCAGTGGCGGGGGGAGCACAGATACGCAGTATTTT; cdr3_aa: CASSGGGSTDTQYF
v_call: TRBV5-1; clone_size: once; j_call: TRBJ2-3; d_call: TRBD2; cdr3_nt: TGCGCCAGCAGCTCCGCCGGGACTACTTCTAGCACAGATACGCAGTATTTT; cdr3_aa: CASSSAGTTSSTDTQYF
v_call: TRBV5-1; clone_size: -; j_call: TRBJ2-1; d_call: TRBD1; cdr3_nt: TGCGCCAGCAGCTTGGAGACAGGGTTCAATGAGCAGTTCTTC; cdr3_aa: CASSLETGFNEQFF
v_call: TRBV5-1; clone_size: once; j_call: TRBJ2-5; d_call: TRBD2; cdr3_nt: TGCGCCAGCAGCTCGTCCGGGCGGGGGGGCCTAGAGACCCAGTACTTC; cdr3_aa: CASSSSGRGGLETQYF
v_call: TRBV9; clone_size: -; j_call: TRBJ1-6; d_call: TRBD1; cdr3_nt: TGTGCCAGCAGCCCATCGGGACAGACCAATTCACCCCTCCACTTT; cdr3_aa: CASSPSGQTNSPLHF
v_call: TRBV4-1; clone_size: -; j_call: TRBJ1-4; d_call: TRBD1; cdr3_nt: TGCGCCAGCAGCCAGGGGGACAGGGGGCGCGAAAAACTGTTTTTT; cdr3_aa: CASSQGDRGREKLFF
v_call: TRBV21-1; clone_size: -; j_call: TRBJ1-6; d_call: -; cdr3_nt: TGTGCCAGCAAATCAGTCCGCAAGAAATCCTATAATTCACCCCTCCACTTT; cdr3_aa: CASKSVRKKSYNSPLHF
v_call: TRBV2; clone_size: -; j_call: TRBJ1-5; d_call: -; cdr3_nt: TGTGCCAGCAGTGAAGCGTCGGGGGATCAGCCCCAGCATTTT; cdr3_aa: CASSEASGDQPQHF
v_call: TRBV6-6; clone_size: -; j_call: TRBJ1-6; d_call: TRBD1; cdr3_nt: TGTGCCAGCAACCGCTCCGGGACAGGGGTTTCACCCCTCCACTTT; cdr3_aa: CASNRSGTGVSPLHF
v_call: TRBV2; clone_size: -; j_call: TRBJ1-1; d_call: -; cdr3_nt: TGTGCCAGCAGCGAATTAGAGAACACTGAAGCTTTCTTT; cdr3_aa: CASSELENTEAFF
v_call: TRBV2; clone_size: -; j_call: TRBJ1-1; d_call: -; cdr3_nt: TGTGCCAGCAGCCCCTCTTACACTGAAGCTTTCTTT; cdr3_aa: CASSPSYTEAFF
v_call: TRBV4-1; clone_size: -; j_call: TRBJ2-7; d_call: -; cdr3_nt: TGCGCCAGCAGCCAAGATCCCCAAACGGGCGAGCAGTACTTC; cdr3_aa: CASSQDPQTGEQYF
v_call: TRBV12-5; clone_size: -; j_call: TRBJ2-5; d_call: -; cdr3_nt: TGTGCTAGTGTGTTGAGCGGGGAGACCCAGTACTTC; cdr3_aa: CASVLSGETQYF
v_call: TRBV11-3; clone_size: -; j_call: TRBJ2-7; d_call: -; cdr3_nt: TGTGCCAGCAGCCTCGCCGGGACAACCGGCCACGAGCAGTACTTC; cdr3_aa: CASSLAGTTGHEQYF